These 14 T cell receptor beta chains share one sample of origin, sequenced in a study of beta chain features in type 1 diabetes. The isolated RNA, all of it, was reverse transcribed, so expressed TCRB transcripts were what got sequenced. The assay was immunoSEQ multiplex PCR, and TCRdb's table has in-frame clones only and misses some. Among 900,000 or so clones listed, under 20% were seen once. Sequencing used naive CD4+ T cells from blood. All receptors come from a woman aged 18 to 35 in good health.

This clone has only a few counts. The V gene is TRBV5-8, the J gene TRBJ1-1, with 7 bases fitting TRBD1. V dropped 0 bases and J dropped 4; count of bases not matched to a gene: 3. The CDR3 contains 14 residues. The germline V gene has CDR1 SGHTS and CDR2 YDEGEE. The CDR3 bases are TGTGCCAGCAGCTTGGCAGGGGGGGGCACTGAAGCTTTCTTT. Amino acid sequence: CASSLAGGGTEAFF. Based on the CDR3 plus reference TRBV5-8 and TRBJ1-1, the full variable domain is EAGVTQSPTHLIKTRGQQATLRCSPISGHTSVYWYQQALGLGLQFLLWYDEGEERNRGNFPPRFSGRQFPNYSSELNVNALELEDSALYLCASSLAGGGTEAFFGQGTRLTVV.

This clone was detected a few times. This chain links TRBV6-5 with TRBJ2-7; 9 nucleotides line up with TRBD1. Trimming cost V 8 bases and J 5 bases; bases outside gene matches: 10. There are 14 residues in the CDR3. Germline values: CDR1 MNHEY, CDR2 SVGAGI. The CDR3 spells CASGQQGAYNEQYF. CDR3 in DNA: TGTGCCAGCGGGCAACAGGGGGCATACAACGAGCAGTACTTC.

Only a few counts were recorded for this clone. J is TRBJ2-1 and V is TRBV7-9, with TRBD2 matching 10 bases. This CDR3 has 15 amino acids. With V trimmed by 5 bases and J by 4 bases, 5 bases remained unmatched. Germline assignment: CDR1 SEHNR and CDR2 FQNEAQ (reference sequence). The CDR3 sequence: CASSRRTSGYNEQFF. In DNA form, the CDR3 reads TGTGCCAGCAGCCGTAGGACTAGCGGATACAATGAGCAGTTCTTC.

CDR3 bases: TGTGCCAGCAGCTCCCGGACTTGGGACAATGAGCAGTTCTTC. Encoded protein: CASSSRTWDNEQFF. The chain recombines TRBV7-2 with TRBJ2-1; perhaps TRBD2 as D (5 bases). This CDR3 has 14 amino acids. Germline V CDR1 and CDR2: SGHTA, FQGNSA. V lost 4 bases and J lost 5, with 12 bases in between. Full variable domain (rest looked up from reference TRBV7-2 and TRBJ2-1): GAGVSQSPSNKVTEKGKDVELRCDPISGHTALYWYRQSLGQGLEFLIYFQGNSAPDKSGLPSDRFSAERTGGSVSTLTIQRTQQEDSAVYLCASSSRTWDNEQFFGPGTRLTVL.

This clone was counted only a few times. Here the CDR3 reads CASSPPTRTAYEQYF. CDR3 DNA: TGTGCCAGCTCACCACCGACCCGGACAGCCTACGAGCAGTACTTC. The V and J genes are TRBV18 and TRBJ2-7, with D possibly TRBD1 on 6 matching bases. Trimming pared 0 bases from V and 2 bases from J, leaving 11 bases between. The CDR3 consists of 15 residues. Germline assignment: CDR1 KGHSH and CDR2 LQKENI.

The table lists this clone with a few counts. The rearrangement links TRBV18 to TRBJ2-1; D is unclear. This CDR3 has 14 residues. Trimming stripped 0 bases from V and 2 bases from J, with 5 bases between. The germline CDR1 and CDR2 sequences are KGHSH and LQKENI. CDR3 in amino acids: CASSPPGTYNEQFF. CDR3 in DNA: TGTGCCAGCTCACCACCAGGAACCTACAATGAGCAGTTCTTC.

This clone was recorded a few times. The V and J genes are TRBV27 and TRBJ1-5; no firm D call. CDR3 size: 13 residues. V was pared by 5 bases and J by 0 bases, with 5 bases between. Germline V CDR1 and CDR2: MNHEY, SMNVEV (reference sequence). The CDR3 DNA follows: TGTGCCAGCAGTACAAATAGCAATCAGCCCCAGCATTTT. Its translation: CASSTNSNQPQHF.

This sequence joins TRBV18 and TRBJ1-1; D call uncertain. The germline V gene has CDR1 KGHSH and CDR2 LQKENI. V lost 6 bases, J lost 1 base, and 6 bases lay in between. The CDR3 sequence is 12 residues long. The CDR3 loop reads CASSGTNTEAFF. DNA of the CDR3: TGTGCCAGCTCGGGCACGAACACTGAAGCTTTCTTT.

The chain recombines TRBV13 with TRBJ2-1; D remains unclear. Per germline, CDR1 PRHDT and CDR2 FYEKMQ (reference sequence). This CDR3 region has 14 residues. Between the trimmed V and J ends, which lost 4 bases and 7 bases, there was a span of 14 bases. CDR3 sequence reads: CASSYPATKNEQFF. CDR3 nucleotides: TGTGCCAGCAGCTATCCGGCCACGAAAAATGAGCAGTTCTTC. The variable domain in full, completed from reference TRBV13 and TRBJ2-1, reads AAGVIQSPRHLIKEKRETATLKCYPIPRHDTVYWYQQGPGQDPQFLISFYEKMQSDKGSIPDRFSAQQFSDYHSELNMSSLELGDSALYFCASSYPATKNEQFFGPGTRLTVL.

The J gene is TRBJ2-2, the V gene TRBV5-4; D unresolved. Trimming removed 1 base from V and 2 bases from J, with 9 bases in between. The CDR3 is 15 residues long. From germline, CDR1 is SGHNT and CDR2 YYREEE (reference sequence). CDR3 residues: CASSLSLHNTGELFF. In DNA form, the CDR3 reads TGTGCCAGCAGCTTGTCACTACACAACACCGGGGAGCTGTTTTTT.

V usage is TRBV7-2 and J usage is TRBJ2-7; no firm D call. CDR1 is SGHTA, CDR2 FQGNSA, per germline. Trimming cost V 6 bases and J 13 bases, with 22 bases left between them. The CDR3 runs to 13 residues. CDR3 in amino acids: CASSSDPFLDEYF. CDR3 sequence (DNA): TGTGCCAGCAGTTCCGACCCCTTTCTCGATGAATACTTC.

CDR3 region: CASSMSSGQATYGYTF. As DNA, the CDR3 is TGTGCCAGTAGTATGAGCAGTGGACAGGCGACCTATGGCTACACCTTC. J is TRBJ1-2 and V is TRBV19, with 7 bases identical to TRBD1. The CDR3 spans 16 residues. After removal of 3 bases from V and 4 bases from J, the junction contained 11 bases not matched to a gene. CDR1 and CDR2 from the germline V gene are LNHDA and SQIVND (reference sequence).

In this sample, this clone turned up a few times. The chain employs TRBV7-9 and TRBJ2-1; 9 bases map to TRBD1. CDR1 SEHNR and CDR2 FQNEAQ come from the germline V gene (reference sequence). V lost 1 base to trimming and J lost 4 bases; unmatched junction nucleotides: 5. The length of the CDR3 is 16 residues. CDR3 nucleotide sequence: TGTGCCAGCAGCTTAGGTGGGGACAGGGCATACAATGAGCAGTTCTTC. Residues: CASSLGGDRAYNEQFF. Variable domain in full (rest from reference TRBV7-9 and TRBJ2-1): DTGVSQNPRHKITKRGQNVTFRCDPISEHNRLYWYRQTLGQGPEFLTYFQNEAQLEKSRLLSDRFSAERPKGSFSTLEIQRTEQGDSAMYLCASSLGGDRAYNEQFFGPGTRLTVL.

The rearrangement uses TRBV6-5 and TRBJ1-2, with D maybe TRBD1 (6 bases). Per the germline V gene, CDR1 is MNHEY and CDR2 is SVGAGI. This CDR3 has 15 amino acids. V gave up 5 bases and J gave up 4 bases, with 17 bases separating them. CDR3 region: CASSPNKWGAYGYTF. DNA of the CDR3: TGTGCCAGCAGTCCCAACAAGTGGGGGGCCTATGGCTACACCTTC.